The 27 T cell receptor beta chains given below trace back to one sample, sequenced in a study of T cell repertoires in cytomegalovirus infection. One entry per CDR3 protein, called by TCRdb with MiXCR from the reads. The sample shows roughly 600,000 distinct CDR3 sequences, roughly a quarter of them seen only once. The sample comprised CD8+ T cells from PBMCs. Every receptor here comes from a human donor in good health (CMV status not recorded). Some clones in this sample may be carry-over from other donors' samples.

This clonotype was picked up a small number of times. The chain uses TRBV7-9 and TRBJ2-5, with TRBD1 matching over 10 bases. CDR3 length equals 16 residues. V lost 4 bases to trimming and J lost 7 bases; unmatched junction nucleotides: 12. The germline V gene encodes CDR1 SEHNR and CDR2 FQNEAQ (reference sequence). As DNA, the CDR3 is TGTGCCAGCAGCTCACCGACAGGGGGCGCGGAAAGGACCCAGTACTTC. Amino acids: CASSSPTGGAERTQYF.

This clonotype was recorded many times. The chain combines TRBV11-1 with TRBJ2-1, with D perhaps TRBD2 (6 bases). V lost 2 bases and J 3 bases, leaving 8 bases between the germline ends. Germline values: CDR1 SGHAT, CDR2 FQDESV (reference sequence). CDR3 length: 14 residues. CDR3 residues: CASSLRRGYNEQFF. The CDR3 region has the DNA TGTGCCAGCAGCTTAAGGAGGGGCTACAATGAGCAGTTCTTC.

In this sample, this clonotype turned up many times. The chain recombines TRBV6-2 or TRBV6-3 with TRBJ2-7; weak D call: TRBD2 (6 bases). The V end lost 2 bases, the J end lost 1 base, and 12 bases lay between the germline ends. The CDR3 covers 15 residues. Germline loops: CDR1 MNHEY, CDR2 SVGEGT. This CDR3 reads CASSYPGLESYEQYF. CDR3 bases: TGTGCCAGCAGTTACCCGGGACTTGAATCCTACGAGCAGTACTTC.

There are many counts of this clonotype. The chain joins TRBV12-3 or TRBV12-4 to TRBJ2-5; 13 bases align to TRBD2. The CDR3 is made up of 16 amino acids. V shed 5 bases, J shed 3 bases, and the junction held 6 bases outside the gene matches. CDR3 in DNA: TGTGCCAGCAGTCGAGGACTAGCGGGGGCCAAAGAGACCCAGTACTTC. Translating gives CASSRGLAGAKETQYF.

Ten or more counts support this clonotype. The chain combines TRBV7-8 with TRBJ1-4; D is unresolved. The CDR3 has 17 residues. Trimming pared 2 bases from V and 5 bases from J, leaving 18 bases between. Germline lookup yields CDR1 SGHVS and CDR2 FQNEAQ. The CDR3 DNA sequence: TGTGCCAGCAGCTTATTCGCGCGGCAGCCTCAAAATGAAAAACTGTTTTTT. It yields the protein CASSLFARQPQNEKLFF.

The CDR3 nucleotides read TGTGCCAGCAGCTTTGATAAGCAGCCCCAGCATTTT. Residues: CASSFDKQPQHF. The rearrangement links TRBV7-9 to TRBJ1-5; the D is unclear. V lost 3 bases to trimming and J lost 7 bases, with 7 bases between them. The CDR3 length is 12 residues. Per germline, CDR1 SEHNR and CDR2 FQNEAQ (reference sequence).

With regard to this clonotype: In this CDR3 the conserved last residue, phenylalanine or tryptophan, is missing, so a read error is likely. The rearrangement links TRBV13 to TRBJ2-3; D could derive from TRBD1 or TRBD2 (5 bases each). The CDR3 length is 15 residues. Trimming removed 4 bases at V and 2 bases at J, with 13 bases between. Germline values: CDR1 PRHDT, CDR2 FYEKMQ (reference sequence). The CDR3 loop reads CASSSWRGDTDTQYS. The DNA of the CDR3 is TGTGCCAGCAGCTCATGGCGAGGGGACACAGATACGCAGTATTCT.

This clonotype was detected a few times. The V gene is TRBV6-2 or TRBV6-3, the J gene TRBJ1-1; TRBD1 might be the D (5 bases). CDR1 and CDR2 (germline): MNHEY, SVGEGT. V lost 4 bases and J 1 base, leaving 13 bases between the germline ends. The length of the CDR3 is 15 residues. DNA of the CDR3: TGTGCCAGCAGTTCACCGGGACGGGAGAACACTGAAGCTTTCTTT. This translates into CASSSPGRENTEAFF.

This clonotype was seen at least ten times. This chain connects TRBV7-2 to TRBJ1-5; the D gene is possibly TRBD1 (6 bases). CDR3 length: 15 residues. The V end was cut by 2 bases, the J end by 1 base, with 9 bases between. Germline CDR1 SGHTA, CDR2 FQGNSA. CDR3: CASSLLRGSNQPQHF. CDR3 bases: TGTGCCAGCAGCTTATTAAGGGGGAGCAATCAGCCCCAGCATTTT.

This clonotype has at least ten counts. In nucleotides, the CDR3 is TGTGCCAGCAGTATAGACCGGGAAGGGCTGTTTTTT. Its translation: CASSIDREGLFF. The genes are TRBV7-9 and TRBJ1-4; D remains unclear. The CDR3 extends over 12 amino acids. The V end was cut by 6 bases, the J end by 14 bases, with 16 bases between. Germline CDR1 reads SEHNR; CDR2 reads FQNEAQ (reference sequence).

The rearrangement joins TRBV9 to TRBJ2-1, with D maybe TRBD2 (6 bases). Germline lookup yields CDR1 SGDLS and CDR2 YYNGEE. This CDR3 is 16 amino acids long. Trimming took 0 bases from V and 5 from J, leaving 15 bases between them. In DNA, the CDR3 is TGTGCCAGCAGCGTAGCTTTGGAGGGTTTTGACAATGAGCAGTTCTTC. Residues: CASSVALEGFDNEQFF.

This clonotype has just a few counts. The CDR3 loop is CATSNSGPGIEKLFF. In nucleotides, the CDR3 is TGTGCCACCAGCAATTCCGGGCCAGGGATCGAAAAACTGTTTTTT. The chain combines TRBV15 with TRBJ1-4; a possible D gene is TRBD1 (5 bases). Looked up from germline, CDR1 is LNHNV and CDR2 is YYDKDF (reference sequence). Trimming cost V 4 bases and J 8 bases, with 17 bases left between them. The CDR3 runs 15 residues.

This clonotype was recorded many times. J is TRBJ2-1 and V is TRBV29-1, with TRBD2 matching 10 bases. CDR1 is SQVTM, CDR2 ANQGSEA, per germline. V trimming: 5 bases; J trimming: 2 bases; junction bases outside the gene matches: 0. The CDR3 totals 13 residues. The CDR3 protein is CSVSGGAYNEQFF. In nucleotides, the CDR3 is TGCAGCGTTAGCGGGGGGGCCTACAATGAGCAGTTCTTC.

The chain uses TRBV29-1 and TRBJ2-3, with a weak D call TRBD1 (6 bases). V was shortened by 4 bases and J by 2 bases, with 10 bases between the two germline ends. CDR1 and CDR2 (germline): SQVTM, ANQGSEA. The CDR3 has 13 residues. DNA for the CDR3: TGCAGCGTTGCCGGGACAAACACAGATACGCAGTATTTT. Its protein product is CSVAGTNTDTQYF.

This chain uses TRBV12-3 or TRBV12-4 with TRBJ2-3, with D possibly being TRBD2 (5 bases). The CDR3 loop spans 14 amino acids. V shed 6 bases and J shed 0 bases, with 10 bases lying between them. The CDR3 sequence is CASSRLASTDTQYF. The CDR3 nucleotides read TGTGCCAGCAGCCGGCTAGCCAGCACAGATACGCAGTATTTT.

The V and J genes are TRBV20-1 and TRBJ2-5; D is perhaps TRBD2 (7 bases). The CDR3 consists of 17 residues. Germline V lookup: CDR1 DFQATT, CDR2 SNEGSKA (reference sequence). Trimming removed 0 bases at V and 4 bases at J, with 21 bases between. The chain's CDR3 is CSARDLAGATFGETQYF. The CDR3 DNA is TGCAGTGCTAGAGATCTTGCGGGGGCTACCTTCGGAGAGACCCAGTACTTC.

This clonotype was seen a handful of times. The V call is TRBV19, the J call TRBJ2-1; D may be TRBD1 or TRBD2 (5 bases each). Germline CDR1 and CDR2: LNHDA and SQIVND (reference sequence). With 3 bases removed from V and 8 bases from J, the gap between germline ends came to 20 bases. The CDR3 sequence is 16 residues long. The CDR3 sequence is CASSMSGRGLRDEQFF. The CDR3 DNA reads TGTGCCAGTAGTATGAGCGGAAGGGGATTACGGGATGAGCAGTTCTTC.

This clonotype was seen more than once but under ten times. The rearrangement links TRBV25-1 to TRBJ1-2, with a tentative D call TRBD1 (5 bases). Per germline, CDR1 MGHDK and CDR2 SYGVNS. With 4 bases removed from V and 0 bases from J, the gap between germline ends came to 18 bases. The CDR3 loop spans 17 amino acids. DNA of the CDR3: TGTGCCAGCAGTGGCCCTCTTTCAGGGATTACTAACTATGGCTACACCTTC. Translated, it gives CASSGPLSGITNYGYTF.

This clonotype was observed a handful of times. This rearrangement joins TRBV7-9 to TRBJ2-5; D gene unclear. The CDR3 runs to 15 residues. The germline V gene encodes CDR1 SEHNR and CDR2 FQNEAQ (reference sequence). Trimming took off 3 bases at V and 4 bases at J, with 15 bases between the two ends. CDR3: CASSLPGRWAETQYF. The CDR3 coding sequence is TGTGCCAGCAGCTTGCCCGGACGTTGGGCAGAGACCCAGTACTTC.

Here the CDR3 reads CASSFRGFVYEQYF. The CDR3 DNA reads as TGTGCCAGCAGCTTCAGGGGATTCGTCTACGAGCAGTACTTC. This chain joins TRBV5-5 and TRBJ2-7, with D possibly TRBD1 on 6 matching bases. The CDR3 loop spans 14 amino acids. V dropped 2 bases and J dropped 3 bases, with 12 bases sitting between them. Germline V gene data show CDR1 as SGHKS and CDR2 as YYEKEE (reference sequence).

Points on this clonotype: This may be a read error: a much more frequent sequence differs by one nucleotide. The chain combines TRBV7-2 with TRBJ2-2, with D perhaps being TRBD1 or TRBD2 (5 bases each). There are 15 residues in the CDR3. Germline lookup yields CDR1 SGHTA and CDR2 FQGNSA. CDR3 region: CANSRGDPNTGELFF. CDR3 DNA: TGTGCCAACAGCCGAGGGGACCCGAACACCGGGGAGCTGTTTTTT.

This chain links TRBV29-1 with TRBJ1-2, with 8 bases matching TRBD1. CDR1 and CDR2 (germline): SQVTM, ANQGSEA. Trimming at V came to 7 bases and at J to 2 bases, leaving 12 bases not matched to a gene. The CDR3 consists of 15 residues. The CDR3 DNA reads as TGCAGCGCGGGAAGGACAGGGCGGGTGAACTATGGCTACACCTTC. Protein: CSAGRTGRVNYGYTF.

This clonotype was seen at least ten times. The J gene is TRBJ1-2, the V gene TRBV28; no definite D call. The germline V gene encodes CDR1 MDHEN and CDR2 SYDVKM. V shed 4 bases and J shed 0 bases, with 18 bases lying between them. The CDR3 has 17 amino acids. For the CDR3, the DNA is TGTGCCAGCAGTTCCAACCCCCTTTCCCGGGCTAACTATGGCTACACCTTC. It specifies CASSSNPLSRANYGYTF.

The chain uses TRBV7-9 and TRBJ1-2; D unresolved. V lost 4 bases, J lost 6 bases, and 15 bases lay in between. The CDR3 has 14 amino acids. Looked up from germline, CDR1 is SEHNR and CDR2 is FQNEAQ (reference sequence). The CDR3 loop reads CASSSAAGGDGYTF. Written as DNA, the CDR3 is TGTGCCAGCAGCTCCGCCGCGGGTGGAGATGGCTACACCTTC.

This clonotype has a count of ten or more. The chain combines TRBV7-2 with TRBJ2-7; 11 bases match TRBD2. The CDR3 sequence is 15 residues long. In germline, CDR1 is SGHTA, CDR2 FQGNSA. V shed 5 bases, J shed 2 bases, and the junction held 5 bases outside the gene matches. The CDR3 DNA follows: TGTGCCAGCAGCCTGGGACTAGCGGACCCCTACGAGCAGTACGTC. The encoded protein is CASSLGLADPYEQYV.

The chain links TRBV11-2 to TRBJ1-1, with a tentative D call TRBD1 (5 bases). V gave up 8 bases and J gave up 5 bases, with 21 bases separating them. This CDR3 spans 15 amino acids. The germline V gene encodes CDR1 SGHAT and CDR2 FQNNGV. The CDR3 spells CASGGWGRDLTEAFF. The CDR3 region has the DNA TGTGCCAGCGGGGGTTGGGGCAGGGACTTGACTGAAGCTTTCTTT.

This clonotype appeared once. This rearrangement joins TRBV11-1 to TRBJ2-7; D not certain. The CDR3 has 15 amino acids. Germline V gene data show CDR1 as SGHAT and CDR2 as FQDESV (reference sequence). The V end was cut by 1 base, the J end by 2 bases, with 12 bases between. Here the CDR3 DNA reads TGTGCCAGCAGCTTAGGGACGACAACCGCCTACGAGCAGTACTTC. This encodes CASSLGTTTAYEQYF.